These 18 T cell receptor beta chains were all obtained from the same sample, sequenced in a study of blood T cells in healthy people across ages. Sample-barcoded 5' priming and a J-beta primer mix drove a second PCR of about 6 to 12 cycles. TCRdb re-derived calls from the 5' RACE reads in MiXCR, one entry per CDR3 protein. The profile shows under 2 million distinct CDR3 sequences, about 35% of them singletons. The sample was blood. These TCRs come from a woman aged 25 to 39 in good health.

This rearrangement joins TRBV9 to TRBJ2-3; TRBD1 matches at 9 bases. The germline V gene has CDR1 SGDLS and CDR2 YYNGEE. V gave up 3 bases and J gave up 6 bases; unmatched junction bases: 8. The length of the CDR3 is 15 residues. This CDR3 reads CASSGRDRVRDTQYF. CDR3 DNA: TGTGCCAGCAGCGGCCGGGACAGGGTGCGGGATACGCAGTATTTT.

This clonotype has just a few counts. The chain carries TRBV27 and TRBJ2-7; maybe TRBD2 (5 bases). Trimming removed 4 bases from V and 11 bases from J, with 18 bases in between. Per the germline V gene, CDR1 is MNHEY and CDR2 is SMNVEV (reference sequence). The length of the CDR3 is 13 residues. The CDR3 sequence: CASSSYAGYTKYF. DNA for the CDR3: TGTGCCAGCAGTTCCTATGCGGGCTATACCAAGTACTTC.

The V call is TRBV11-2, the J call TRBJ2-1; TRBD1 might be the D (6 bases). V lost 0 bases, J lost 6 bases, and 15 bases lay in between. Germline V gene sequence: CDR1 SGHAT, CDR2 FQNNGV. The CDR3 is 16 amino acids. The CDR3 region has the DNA TGTGCCAGCAGCTTAGAGGGGGCGGATATTTTCAATGAGCAGTTCTTC. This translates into CASSLEGADIFNEQFF.

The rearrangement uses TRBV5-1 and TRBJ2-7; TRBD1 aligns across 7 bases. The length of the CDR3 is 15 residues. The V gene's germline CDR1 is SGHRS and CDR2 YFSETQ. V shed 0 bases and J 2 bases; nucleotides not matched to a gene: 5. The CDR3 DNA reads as TGCGCCAGCAGCTTGGACGGACAGGCCACCTACGAGCAGTACTTC. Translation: CASSLDGQATYEQYF.

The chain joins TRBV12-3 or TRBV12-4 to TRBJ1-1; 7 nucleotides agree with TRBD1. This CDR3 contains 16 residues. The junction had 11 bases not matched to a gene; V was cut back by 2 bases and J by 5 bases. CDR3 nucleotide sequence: TGTGCCAGCAGTTTAAAGGGAGGGGGCGCGAGGACTGAAGCTTTCTTT. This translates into CASSLKGGGARTEAFF.

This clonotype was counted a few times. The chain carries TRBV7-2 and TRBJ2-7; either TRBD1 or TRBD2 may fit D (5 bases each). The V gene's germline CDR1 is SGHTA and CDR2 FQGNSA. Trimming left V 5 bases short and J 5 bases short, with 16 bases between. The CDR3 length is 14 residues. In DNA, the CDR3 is TGTGCCAGCAGCGACGGGACCGAAGGTAACGAGCAGTACTTC. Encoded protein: CASSDGTEGNEQYF.

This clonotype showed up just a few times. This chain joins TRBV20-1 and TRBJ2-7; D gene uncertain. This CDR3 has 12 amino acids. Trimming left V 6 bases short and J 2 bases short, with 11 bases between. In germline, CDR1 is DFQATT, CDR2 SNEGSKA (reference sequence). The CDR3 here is CSAPDSTYEQYF. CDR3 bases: TGCAGTGCCCCGGATTCTACCTACGAGCAGTACTTC.

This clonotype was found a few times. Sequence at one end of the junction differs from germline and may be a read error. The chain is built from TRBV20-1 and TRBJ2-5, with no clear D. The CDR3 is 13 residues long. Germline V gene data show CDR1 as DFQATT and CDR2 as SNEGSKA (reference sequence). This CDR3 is CSVRVDGGETQYF. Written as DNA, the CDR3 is TGCAGTGTTAGAGTGGACGGTGGGGAGACCCAGTACTTC.

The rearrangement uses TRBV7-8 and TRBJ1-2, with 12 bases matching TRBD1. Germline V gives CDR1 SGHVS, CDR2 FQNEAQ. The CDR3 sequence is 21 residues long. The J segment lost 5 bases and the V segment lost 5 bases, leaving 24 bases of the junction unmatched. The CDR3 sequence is CASSIRDRGLIKGISEYGYTF. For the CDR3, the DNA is TGTGCCAGCAGCATCCGGGACAGGGGGCTGATAAAGGGGATTTCGGAATATGGCTACACCTTC.

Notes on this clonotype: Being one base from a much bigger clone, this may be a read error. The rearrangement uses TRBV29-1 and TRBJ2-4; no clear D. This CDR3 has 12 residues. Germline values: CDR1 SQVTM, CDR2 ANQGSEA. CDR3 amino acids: CSVGHLKNVQYF. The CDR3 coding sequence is TGCAGCGTTGGCCACCTCAAAAACGTTCAGTACTTC.

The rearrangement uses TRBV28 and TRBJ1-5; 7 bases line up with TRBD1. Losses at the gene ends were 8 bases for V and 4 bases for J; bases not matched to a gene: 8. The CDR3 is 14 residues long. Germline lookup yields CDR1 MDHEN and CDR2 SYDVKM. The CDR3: CASSPDRRNQPQHF. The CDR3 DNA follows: TGTGCCAGCTCACCGGACAGGAGAAATCAGCCCCAGCATTTT.

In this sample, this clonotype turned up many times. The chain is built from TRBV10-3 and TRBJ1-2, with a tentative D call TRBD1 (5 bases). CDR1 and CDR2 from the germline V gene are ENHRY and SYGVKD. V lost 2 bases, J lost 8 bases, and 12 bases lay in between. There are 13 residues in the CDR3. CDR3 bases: TGTGCCATCAGTGAGCCTCAGGGCCGAGGCTACACCTTC. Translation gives CAISEPQGRGYTF.

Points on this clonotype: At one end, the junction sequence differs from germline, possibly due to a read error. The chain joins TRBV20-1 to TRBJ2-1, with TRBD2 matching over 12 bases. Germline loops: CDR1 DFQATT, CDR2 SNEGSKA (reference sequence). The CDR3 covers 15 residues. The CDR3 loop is CSTRDPGLAGYEQFF. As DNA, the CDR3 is TGCAGTACTAGAGATCCGGGACTAGCGGGCTATGAGCAGTTCTTC.

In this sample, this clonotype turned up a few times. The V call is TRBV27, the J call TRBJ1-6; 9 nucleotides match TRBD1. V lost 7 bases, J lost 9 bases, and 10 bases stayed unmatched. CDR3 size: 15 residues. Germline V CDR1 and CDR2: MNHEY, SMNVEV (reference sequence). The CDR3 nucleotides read TGTGCCAGCACCCCGGGGGACAGGGAAAGTTCACCCCTCCACTTT. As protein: CASTPGDRESSPLHF.

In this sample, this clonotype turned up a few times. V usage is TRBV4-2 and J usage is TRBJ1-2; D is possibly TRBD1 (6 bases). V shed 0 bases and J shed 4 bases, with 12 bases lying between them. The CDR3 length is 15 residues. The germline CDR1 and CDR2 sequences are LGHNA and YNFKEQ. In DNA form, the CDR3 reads TGTGCCAGCAGCCAAGATTTCGCAGGGGCCTATGGCTACACCTTC. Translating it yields CASSQDFAGAYGYTF.

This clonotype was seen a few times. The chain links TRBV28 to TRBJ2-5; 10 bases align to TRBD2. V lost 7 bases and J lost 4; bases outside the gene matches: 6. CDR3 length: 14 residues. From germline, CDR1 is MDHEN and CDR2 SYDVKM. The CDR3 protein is CASKSRLAGETQYF. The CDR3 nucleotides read TGTGCCAGCAAGAGCCGACTAGCGGGAGAGACCCAGTACTTC. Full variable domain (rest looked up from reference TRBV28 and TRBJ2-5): DVKVTQSSRYLVKRTGEKVFLECVQDMDHENMFWYRQDPGLGLRLIYFSYDVKMKEKGDIPEGYSVSREKKERFSLILESASTNQTSMYLCASKSRLAGETQYFGPGTRLLVL.

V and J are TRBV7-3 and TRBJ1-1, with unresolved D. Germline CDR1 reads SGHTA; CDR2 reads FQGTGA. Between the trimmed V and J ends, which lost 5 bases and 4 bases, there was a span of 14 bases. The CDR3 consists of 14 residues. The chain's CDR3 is CASSLDGRRTEAFF. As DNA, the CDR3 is TGTGCCAGCAGCCTGGATGGGAGGCGCACTGAAGCTTTCTTT.

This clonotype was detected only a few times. CDR3 nucleotide sequence: TGTGCCAGCAGTTCTGACTTTTACGCTCAAGCGGGAGCCCTCAATGAGCAGTTCTTC. It encodes CASSSDFYAQAGALNEQFF. The chain couples TRBV28 to TRBJ2-1; TRBD2 aligns across 8 bases. CDR3 size: 19 residues. V lost 4 bases, J lost 6 bases, and 20 bases stayed unmatched. Germline V lookup: CDR1 MDHEN, CDR2 SYDVKM.